Below, 24 T cell receptor beta chains from the same sample are listed, as sequenced in a study of blood T cell repertoires in COVID-19. Produced via immunoSEQ multiplex PCR; TCRdb's table is partial and in-frame only. The sample includes approximately 130,000 clones, around 85% of them seen just once. Source material: peripheral blood. The receptor set was obtained from a woman in her forties or fifties who had recovered from COVID-19.

The chain is built from TRBV18 and TRBJ1-3, with D perhaps TRBD1 (5 bases). Germline CDR1 and CDR2: KGHSH and LQKENI. The V and J ends lost 3 bases and 0 bases respectively, with 9 bases between them. The CDR3 is 15 amino acids. CDR3 coding DNA: TGTGCCAGCTCACCGGACATCCGCTCTGGAAACACCATATATTTT. Translation gives CASSPDIRSGNTIYF.

This rearrangement joins TRBV25-1 to TRBJ2-5, with 10 bases lining up with TRBD2. The V gene's germline CDR1 is MGHDK and CDR2 SYGVNS. CDR3 length equals 14 residues. The J segment lost 5 bases and the V segment lost 5 bases, leaving 5 bases of the junction unmatched. The CDR3 reads CASSRTSGGETQYF. The CDR3 DNA is TGTGCCAGCAGTCGGACTAGCGGCGGCGAGACCCAGTACTTC.

This chain connects TRBV3-1 (or the pseudogene TRBV3-2) to TRBJ2-6; the D is unclear. Germline assignment: CDR1 LGHDT and CDR2 YNNKEL (reference sequence). V lost 6 bases, J lost 0 bases, and 9 bases lay in between. CDR3 size: 15 residues. The chain's CDR3 is CASSASYSGANVLTF. Here the CDR3 DNA reads TGTGCCAGCAGTGCCAGTTACTCTGGGGCCAACGTCCTGACTTTC.

The chain links TRBV9 to TRBJ2-1; 7 nucleotides align to TRBD2. With 0 bases clipped from V and 6 bases from J, the junction kept 15 bases outside the gene matches. Germline CDR1 and CDR2: SGDLS and YYNGEE. CDR3 length: 18 residues. The CDR3 DNA follows: TGTGCCAGCAGCGTAGGTCTCGGAGGCGGGGGAGAAATCAATGAGCAGTTCTTC. Protein product: CASSVGLGGGGEINEQFF.

The chain employs TRBV4-2 and TRBJ2-3, with TRBD2 matching 10 bases. Germline CDR1 reads LGHNA; CDR2 reads YNFKEQ. Trimming took 1 base from V and 2 from J; bases not matched to a gene: 6. CDR3 length: 17 residues. The CDR3 nucleotides are TGTGCCAGCAGCCAAGTGATAGCGGGGGGTTACACAGATACGCAGTATTTT. Amino acids: CASSQVIAGGYTDTQYF.

This sequence joins TRBV18 and TRBJ2-7; TRBD1 matches at 8 bases. This CDR3 comprises 13 residues. Per germline, CDR1 KGHSH and CDR2 LQKENI. J gave up 6 bases and V 3 bases, and 4 bases lay outside the gene matches. Here the CDR3 reads CASSPAGGAEQYF. For the CDR3, the DNA is TGTGCCAGCTCACCGGCAGGGGGCGCCGAGCAGTACTTC.

This sequence joins TRBV3-1 (or the pseudogene TRBV3-2) and TRBJ1-3, with D tentatively TRBD1 (6 bases). Germline V gene data show CDR1 as LGHDT and CDR2 as YNNKEL (reference sequence). Trimming removed 1 base from V and 5 bases from J, with 18 bases in between. The CDR3 consists of 17 residues. CDR3 sequence (DNA): TGTGCCAGCAGCCAAGTCACAAGGGGGTCCAGGAGAAACACCATATATTTT. Translating it yields CASSQVTRGSRRNTIYF.

The rearrangement links TRBV18 to TRBJ2-1; perhaps TRBD1 as D (6 bases). The length of the CDR3 is 13 residues. V was trimmed by 3 bases and J by 8 bases, leaving 11 bases between them. The V gene's germline CDR1 is KGHSH and CDR2 LQKENI. The DNA of the CDR3 is TGTGCCAGCTCACCCCAGGGGTTCGATGAGCAGTTCTTC. Translated, it gives CASSPQGFDEQFF. The full variable domain, completed using reference TRBV18 and TRBJ2-1, is NAGVMQNPRHLVRRRGQEARLRCSPMKGHSHVYWYRQLPEEGLKFMVYLQKENIIDESGMPKERFSAEFPKEGPSILRIQQVVRGDSAAYFCASSPQGFDEQFFGPGTRLTVL.

The genes are TRBV28 and TRBJ2-7, with 9 bases lining up with TRBD2. Germline V gene sequence: CDR1 MDHEN, CDR2 SYDVKM. The length of the CDR3 is 16 residues. V lost 2 bases and J lost 0; bases outside the gene matches: 5. DNA of the CDR3: TGTGCCAGCAGTTTAAGAAGACTAGCGGACTCCTACGAGCAGTACTTC. Amino acids: CASSLRRLADSYEQYF.

The rearrangement links TRBV7-9 to TRBJ2-7, with D unclear. CDR1 and CDR2 (germline): SEHNR, FQNEAQ (reference sequence). This CDR3 spans 12 amino acids. The ends were cut back, 5 bases at V and 4 bases at J, with 9 bases in the middle. CDR3 sequence: CASSPAEYEQYF. CDR3 DNA sequence: TGTGCCAGCAGCCCGGCGGAATACGAGCAGTACTTC.

A few counts support this clone. The CDR3 DNA follows: TGTGCCAGCAACCTGAGTTTCGATGAGCAGTTCTTC. Amino acid sequence: CASNLSFDEQFF. The chain carries TRBV7-2 and TRBJ2-1, with D uncertain. This CDR3 spans 12 amino acids. Trimming took off 7 bases at V and 8 bases at J, with 12 bases between the two ends. Germline CDR1 SGHTA, CDR2 FQGNSA. The variable domain in full, completed from reference TRBV7-2 and TRBJ2-1, reads GAGVSQSPSNKVTEKGKDVELRCDPISGHTALYWYRQSLGQGLEFLIYFQGNSAPDKSGLPSDRFSAERTGGSVSTLTIQRTQQEDSAVYLCASNLSFDEQFFGPGTRLTVL.

The genes are TRBV20-1 and TRBJ1-2; D is perhaps TRBD1 (5 bases). The CDR3 extends over 12 amino acids. The germline V and J ends were trimmed by 3 bases and 2 bases, with 7 bases remaining between them. Germline loops: CDR1 DFQATT, CDR2 SNEGSKA (reference sequence). For the CDR3, the DNA is TGCAGTGCTAGTCAGGGAAACTATGGCTACACCTTC. It is translated as CSASQGNYGYTF.

The chain employs TRBV7-9 and TRBJ1-2; TRBD1 matches at 8 bases. The V and J ends lost 0 bases and 5 bases, in that order; junction bases with no gene match: 5. The CDR3 has 15 residues. The germline V gene encodes CDR1 SEHNR and CDR2 FQNEAQ (reference sequence). CDR3 in amino acids: CASSLAQGASYGYTF. Here the CDR3 DNA reads TGTGCCAGCAGCTTAGCGCAGGGGGCGAGTTATGGCTACACCTTC.

The V and J genes are TRBV19 and TRBJ2-2, with a possible D match to TRBD2 (6 bases). This CDR3 has 15 residues. Germline V CDR1 and CDR2: LNHDA, SQIVND (reference sequence). The V and J ends lost 3 bases and 6 bases respectively, with 14 bases between them. In nucleotides, the CDR3 is TGTGCCAGTAGTATTGGAGGGAGAATCGCCGGGGAGCTGTTTTTT. This codes for CASSIGGRIAGELFF.

The chain uses TRBV7-3 and TRBJ2-1; 11 bases fit TRBD2. The germline gives CDR1 SGHTA, CDR2 FQGTGA. The V and J ends lost 4 bases and 3 bases, in that order; junction bases with no gene match: 5. The CDR3 consists of 16 residues. Here the CDR3 DNA reads TGTGCCAGCAGCTACTCCGGGACTAGCGGCTACAATGAGCAGTTCTTC. Translation: CASSYSGTSGYNEQFF.

V gene TRBV6-5 combines with J gene TRBJ1-1; D is possibly TRBD1 (6 bases). Germline V lookup: CDR1 MNHEY, CDR2 SVGAGI. This CDR3 comprises 14 residues. The V and J ends lost 6 bases and 4 bases respectively, with 15 bases between them. CDR3 protein: CASSQQGLGTEAFF. In nucleotides, the CDR3 is TGTGCCAGCAGCCAACAGGGTCTCGGCACTGAAGCTTTCTTT.

The gene calls are TRBV4-1 and TRBJ1-2; a weak D match, TRBD1 (5 bases). Germline CDR1 and CDR2: MGHRA and YSYEKL. The CDR3 contains 15 residues. Trimming left V 4 bases short and J 8 bases short, with 20 bases between. The CDR3 bases are TGCGCCAGCAGCCCCGGACATTCGCCCTTTTTAGGCTACACCTTC. Translating gives CASSPGHSPFLGYTF.

This clone occurred once. This sequence joins TRBV11-2 and TRBJ1-4; TRBD1 matches at 9 bases. J gave up 5 bases and V 5 bases, and 12 bases lay outside the gene matches. The germline gives CDR1 SGHAT, CDR2 FQNNGV. The CDR3 runs to 17 residues. As DNA, the CDR3 is TGTGCCAGCAGCCAAAGTCTATCGGGACAGGGCAATGAAAAACTGTTTTTT. It specifies CASSQSLSGQGNEKLFF.

This chain links TRBV4-3 with TRBJ1-1, with a possible D match to TRBD1 (5 bases). The CDR3 runs 15 residues. Trimming cost V 0 bases and J 2 bases, with 10 bases left between them. The V gene's germline CDR1 is LGHNA and CDR2 YSLEER. CDR3 sequence: CASSQDRAYNTEAFF. Written as DNA, the CDR3 is TGCGCCAGCAGCCAAGACAGGGCCTATAACACTGAAGCTTTCTTT.

This clone was counted between two and nine times. V and J are TRBV7-9 and TRBJ1-3; perhaps TRBD1 as D (6 bases). The V end was cut by 1 base, the J end by 1 base, with 14 bases between. The CDR3 contains 17 residues. Germline V lookup: CDR1 SEHNR, CDR2 FQNEAQ (reference sequence). The CDR3: CASSLGVVGASGNTIYF. The CDR3 nucleotides read TGTGCCAGCAGCTTAGGCGTAGTGGGGGCGTCTGGAAACACCATATATTTT.

The V gene is TRBV5-4, the J gene TRBJ1-1; 7 bases agree with TRBD1. Germline trimming cut 1 base from V and 8 bases from J; bases unmatched to any gene: 5. In germline, CDR1 is SGHNT, CDR2 YYREEE (reference sequence). CDR3 size: 13 residues. The CDR3 reads CASSLRQGREAFF. Here the CDR3 DNA reads TGTGCCAGCAGCTTGAGACAGGGCCGAGAAGCTTTCTTT.

This rearrangement joins TRBV11-2 to TRBJ2-5; 12 nucleotides align to TRBD1. Germline V gives CDR1 SGHAT, CDR2 FQNNGV. Trimming took 5 bases from V and 5 from J; bases not matched to a gene: 3. The CDR3 contains 14 residues. CDR3 nucleotides: TGTGCCAGCAGCCGGGGACAGGGGGCCGAGACCCAGTACTTC. This gives the protein CASSRGQGAETQYF.

The chain couples TRBV20-1 to TRBJ1-3; D not resolved. CDR1 and CDR2 from the germline V gene are DFQATT and SNEGSKA (reference sequence). The CDR3 runs 11 residues. Trimming left V 3 bases short and J 9 bases short, with 9 bases between. DNA for the CDR3: TGCAGTGCTAGCGGCCGGGGCACCATATATTTT. Its protein is CSASGRGTIYF.

This clone came up a few times. CDR3 protein: CASSSRGGGSYNEQFF. In DNA form, the CDR3 reads TGTGCCAGTAGTTCCAGGGGAGGGGGAAGCTACAATGAGCAGTTCTTC. The chain carries TRBV19 and TRBJ2-1; D may be TRBD2 (7 bases). Trimming took 5 bases from V and 3 from J, leaving 17 bases between them. In germline, CDR1 is LNHDA, CDR2 SQIVND (reference sequence). The CDR3 loop spans 16 amino acids.